The rows below give T cell receptor beta chains drawn from one sample of a study of blood T cell repertoires in COVID-19. Some clones are missing from TCRdb's copy, which holds only in-frame ones; the method was immunoSEQ multiplex PCR. The sample lists about 100,000 clones, 75% to 95% occurring once. Source material: peripheral blood. These receptors all stem from a human donor in a cohort sampled during active COVID-19. Each CDR3 is given with its conserved first and last residue. A D gene is named only where the DNA matches it firmly. The size of a clone is reported for some rows only, either as once, few or many, or as a class for expanded clones.

size: NA
J: TRBJ1-1
V: TRBV4-3
D: NA
CDR3: CASSYSLIGPEAFF
DNA: TGCGCCAGCAGCTACAGTTTAATTGGCCCTGAAGCTTTCTTT

size: few
J: TRBJ2-7
V: TRBV27
D: NA
CDR3: CARLYVYEQYF
DNA: TGTGCCAGATTATATGTCTACGAGCAGTACTTC

size: once
J: TRBJ1-2
V: TRBV19
D: TRBD1
CDR3: CATRGVDRGTF
DNA: TGTGCCACCCGGGGAGTCGACAGGGGCACCTTC

size: NA
J: TRBJ1-3
V: TRBV29-1
D: NA
CDR3: CSVRVPLSSGNTIYF
DNA: TGCAGCGTTCGGGTCCCGCTATCGTCTGGAAACACCATATATTTT

size: NA
J: TRBJ2-7
V: TRBV28
D: NA
CDR3: CASSFFPDSLLEQYF
DNA: TGTGCTAGCAGTTTCTTTCCGGACAGCCTATTAGAGCAGTACTTC

size: NA
J: TRBJ1-6
V: TRBV6-6
D: NA
CDR3: CASSLQGGNSPLHF
DNA: TGTGCCAGCAGTCTCCAAGGCGGTAATTCACCCCTCCACTTT

size: few
J: TRBJ1-1
V: TRBV18
D: NA
CDR3: CASSPPDRQNTEAFF
DNA: TGTGCCAGCTCACCTCCCGATCGACAGAACACTGAAGCTTTCTTT

size: NA
J: TRBJ1-1
V: TRBV7-8
D: NA
CDR3: CASSLNTGMNTEAFF
DNA: TGTGCCAGCAGCTTAAATACAGGTATGAACACTGAAGCTTTCTTT

size: NA
J: TRBJ1-6
V: TRBV30
D: NA
CDR3: CAWKRRESRSPLHF
DNA: TGTGCCTGGAAACGGCGAGAATCTAGGTCACCCCTCCACTTT

size: NA
J: TRBJ2-1
V: TRBV6-5
D: TRBD2
CDR3: CASTDGASGSNEQFF
DNA: TGTGCCAGCACCGACGGGGCTAGCGGGAGTAATGAGCAGTTCTTC

size: NA
J: TRBJ2-5
V: TRBV24-1
D: TRBD1
CDR3: CATQSGQGIETQYF
DNA: TGTGCCACCCAGTCGGGACAGGGAATAGAGACCCAGTACTTC

size: NA
J: TRBJ2-3
V: TRBV19
D: NA
CDR3: CASSRRGASTDTQYF
DNA: TGTGCCAGTAGCCGTCGGGGGGCCAGCACAGATACGCAGTATTTT

size: NA
J: TRBJ2-6
V: TRBV9
D: NA
CDR3: CASSLSSGANVLTF
DNA: TGTGCCAGCAGCCTCAGCTCTGGGGCCAACGTCCTGACTTTC

size: NA
J: TRBJ2-1
V: TRBV28
D: TRBD1
CDR3: CASSPPGQGYNEQFF
DNA: TGTGCCAGCAGTCCACCGGGACAGGGGTACAATGAGCAGTTCTTC

size: NA
J: TRBJ2-7
V: TRBV7-2
D: NA
CDR3: CASSVNAARSGEQYF
DNA: TGTGCCAGCAGCGTTAACGCCGCACGTTCGGGCGAGCAGTACTTC

size: NA
J: TRBJ2-3
V: TRBV30
D: NA
CDR3: CATGLGTDTQYF
DNA: TGTGCCACGGGGTTGGGCACAGATACGCAGTATTTT

size: NA
J: TRBJ2-7
V: TRBV7-9
D: TRBD1
CDR3: CASSPTGTGRAEQYF
DNA: TGTGCCAGCAGCCCAACCGGGACAGGGAGGGCCGAGCAGTACTTC

size: NA
J: TRBJ1-1
V: TRBV7-9
D: NA
CDR3: CASSTQGNTEAFF
DNA: TGTGCCAGCAGCACCCAGGGGAACACTGAAGCTTTCTTT

size: once
J: TRBJ2-7
V: TRBV15
D: TRBD1
CDR3: CATSRVQGQVPYEQYF
DNA: TGTGCCACCAGCAGAGTCCAGGGACAGGTTCCCTACGAGCAGTACTTC

size: NA
J: TRBJ2-6
V: TRBV5-5
D: NA
CDR3: CASSLGGALGANVLTF
DNA: TGTGCCAGCAGCTTGGGGGGCGCTCTCGGGGCCAACGTCCTGACTTTC

size: NA
J: TRBJ2-1
V: TRBV7-6
D: NA
CDR3: CASSLRAGAIGHEQFF
DNA: TGTGCCAGCAGCTTACGGGCGGGGGCGATAGGTCATGAGCAGTTCTTC

size: NA
J: TRBJ2-2
V: TRBV3-1/TRBV3-2
D: TRBD2
CDR3: CASSQDASQLAGVPTGELFF
DNA: TGTGCCAGCAGCCAAGATGCGTCCCAACTAGCGGGAGTCCCCACCGGGGAGCTGTTTTTT

size: NA
J: TRBJ2-2
V: TRBV10-3
D: NA
CDR3: CAISDVTYTGELFF
DNA: TGTGCCATCAGTGACGTTACTTACACCGGGGAGCTGTTTTTT

size: NA
J: TRBJ2-3
V: TRBV6-5
D: TRBD1
CDR3: CASIRDRGVKDTQYF
DNA: TGTGCCAGCATCCGGGACAGGGGGGTTAAAGATACGCAGTATTTT

size: NA
J: TRBJ1-2
V: TRBV28
D: TRBD1
CDR3: CASRSGQVYGYTF
DNA: TGTGCCAGCAGGAGCGGACAGGTCTATGGCTACACCTTC

size: once
J: TRBJ2-1
V: TRBV10-3
D: NA
CDR3: CAISVLATPLWEQFF
DNA: TGTGCCATCAGTGTTCTAGCGACTCCGTTATGGGAGCAGTTCTTC

size: NA
J: TRBJ1-4
V: TRBV24-1
D: TRBD1
CDR3: CATSEFATGKGEKLFF
DNA: TGTGCCACCAGTGAATTTGCGACAGGGAAGGGAGAAAAACTGTTTTTT